This T cell receptor beta chain was identified during a study of early T cells in non-severe SARS-CoV-2 infection (dated by TCRdb to about 2021). As for the study more broadly: Bulk RNA from unsorted whole blood was used for TCR sequencing, so alpha and beta chains could not be paired.

With respect to this clonotype: No antigen is known for it. Nothing much larger sits one base from this clone, and base qualities are not available.

Set within a cohort of healthcare workers in London, UK, this nested case-control study involved weekly PCR testing of nasopharyngeal swabs along with blood sampling. Healthcare workers were recruited during the week of the UK lockdown, between 23 and 31 March 2020, and followed weekly for up to roughly 15 weeks. The library was generated by 5' RACE. TCRdb shows the sequencer as NextSeq 500. To correct for sequencing error and PCR bias, the TCR library protocol tagged individual cDNA molecules with unique molecular identifiers. Both TCR alpha and beta chains were sequenced, and tight co-correlation was observed between alpha and beta sequence abundances in each sample. Per the authors' processing: Decombinator V4 was used to annotate TCR sequences for V gene, J gene and CDR3. TCRs were defined as expanded if a significant change between any two time points was detected under a Poisson model with p below 0.0001. TCR abundances were normalised to the total number of TCRs sequenced in each sample and reported as counts per million. TRAV1-2 paired with TRAJ12, TRAJ20 or TRAJ33 defined MAIT TCRs, while TRAV10 paired with TRAJ18 defined iNKT TCRs. VDJdb, accessed 1 November 2021, was searched for CMV, EBV and SARS-CoV-2 annotated TCRs, with TCRs annotated for multiple antigens excluded. The public reads were reanalyzed by TCRdb: fastp trimming at Q25, MiXCR alignment, in-frame beta chains only. Each CDR3 protein appears once, grouped with its most common genes and DNA. TCRdb's processing, not the authors' own work, is the source of the V and J calls. The sample table holds about 83,000 distinct CDR3 sequences, of which 8% to 13% were seen once. Roughly 8% of the sample is taken by the ten largest.

V is reduced by 6 bases and J by 6 bases, leaving a spacing of 12 bases between them. For CDR1 and CDR2, the germline V gene lists MNHEY and SVGEGT. Inclusive of the bounding cysteine and phenylalanine, the CDR3 is 13 residues long. Only CDR3 DNA remains: 39 bases, in frame from the first base. On the study overall, not on this receptor specifically: VDJdb matching was skewed toward anti-spike CD8 responses and likely underestimated virus-specific expansions by missing private and CD4 specificities.

The TCR sequence derives from an adult who was a healthcare worker with PCR-confirmed SARS-CoV-2 infection or an uninfected control (not recorded which). Source: whole blood, taken at baseline. The chain is made from TRBV6-2 or TRBV6-3 and TRBJ1-5; the D segment cannot be called with confidence. The sequenced DNA is TGTGCCAGCAGCGACGGTCGACGTCAGCCCCAGCATTTT. It specifies CASSDGRRQPQHF.